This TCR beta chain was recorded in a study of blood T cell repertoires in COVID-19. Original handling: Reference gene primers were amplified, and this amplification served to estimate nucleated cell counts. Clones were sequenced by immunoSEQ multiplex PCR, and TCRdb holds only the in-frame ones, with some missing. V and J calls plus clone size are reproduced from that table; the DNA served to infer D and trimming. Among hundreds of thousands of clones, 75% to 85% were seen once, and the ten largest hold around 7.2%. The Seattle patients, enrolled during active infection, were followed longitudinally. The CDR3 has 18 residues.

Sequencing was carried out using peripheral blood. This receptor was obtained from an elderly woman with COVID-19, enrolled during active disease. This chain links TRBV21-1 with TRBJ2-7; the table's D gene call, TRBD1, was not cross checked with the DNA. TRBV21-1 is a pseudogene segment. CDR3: CASSKNRVWGPLAYEQYF. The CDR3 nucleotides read TGTGCCAGCAGCAAAAACCGGGTTTGGGGGCCCCTAGCCTACGAGCAGTACTTC.